This TCR beta chain stems from a study of T cell repertoires in cytomegalovirus infection. For the study at large: In public TCR beta signatures, there were indications of both CMV infection and matching HLA type.

Overall study results and limits: CMV carriers having the relevant HLA were flagged by cumulative public TCR beta family frequency. The response measured ex vivo was dominated by TCR beta clonotypes (HLA-C-restricted and CMV-specific).

The CDR3 is 15 residues long. V was clipped by 1 base and J by 2 bases, with 11 bases between them. CDR1 and CDR2 (germline): SGHDT, YYEEEE. TCRdb called the reads again in MiXCR, with one record for every CDR3 protein. The sample lists about 120,000 distinct CDR3 sequences, around 30% occurring once. In its sample, this clonotype was seen a few times. Its antigen is as yet unknown. The chain links TRBV5-6 to TRBJ2-3; D gene unclear. The sequence derives from a human donor in good health (CMV status not recorded). Some clones in this sample may be carry-over from other donors' samples. The specimen comprised CD8+ T cells from cultured PBMCs, sampled from culture after CMV antigen stimulation. The CDR3 coding sequence is TGTGCCAGCAGCTTGAAAACCTTCTTCACAGATACGCAGTATTTT. The encoded protein is CASSLKTFFTDTQYF.